The present entry profiles one TCR beta chain with its context. Looked up from germline, CDR1 is DFQATT and CDR2 is SNEGSKA (reference sequence). Trimming removed 2 bases from V and 3 bases from J, with 9 bases in between. This CDR3 has 13 amino acids. TRB rearrangements spanning V, D and J were amplified using mixed TRB-A/B primers. TCRdb re-analysed the multiplex PCR reads in MiXCR, keeping a single row per CDR3 protein. The repertoire includes 7,000 to 9,500 distinct CDR3 sequences, roughly a quarter of them detected once, and approximately 13% sits in the top ten. The entry originates in a study of T cell repertoires in aging, cancer and after chemotherapy. The template was genomic DNA from peripheral blood, not RNA.

The genes are TRBV20-1 and TRBJ2-3, with TRBD2 as a possible D gene (5 bases). This receptor was identified in a human donor with a blood cancer. The donor label of this sample is uncertain. Sequenced sample: blood. CDR3 in amino acids: CSARQPGTDTQYF. DNA of the CDR3: TGCAGTGCTAGACAACCGGGAACAGATACGCAGTATTTT.